This T cell receptor (beta chain) derives from a study of control samples from healthy donors and cancer patients. Germline CDR1 reads MNHEY; CDR2 reads SMNVEV (reference sequence). The CDR3 is 16 residues long. V was clipped by 0 bases and J by 4 bases, with 13 bases between them. The table came from immunoSEQ multiplex PCR; TCRdb's copy has only in-frame clones and leaves some out. The table lists approximately 150,000 clones, 75% to 95% of them singletons. The sample consisted of blood. This TCR was sampled from a woman aged 40-49 years in good health. The chain links TRBV27 to TRBJ2-1, with D possibly TRBD2 on 5 matching bases. The CDR3 region is CASSLSAGGPYNEQFF. The DNA of the CDR3 is TGTGCCAGCAGTTTATCGGCAGGCGGGCCTTACAATGAGCAGTTCTTC.